The entry below gives a single T cell receptor beta chain sequence along with its context. The antigen remains unidentified. Time point here: pre-sensitization, week 0. The treatment was: therapeutic diphenylcyclopropenone sensitization with weekly scalp DPC. The CDR3 consists of 15 residues. Germline values: CDR1 LNHDA, CDR2 SQIVND (reference sequence). V lost 0 bases and J lost 3, with 11 bases in between. From the RACE reads, TCRdb called clonotypes with MiXCR, one entry per CDR3 protein. The table records about 300,000 distinct CDR3 sequences, 4.5% to 7% of them present only once. This sample is drawn from a study of human T cells and chemical hapten exposure. Overall study: In the approximately 26-week study, patients were dosed weekly with diphenylcyclopropenone on the scalp throughout. After 6 days, upper back 0.01% DPC patch tests were scored. Study-wide results and caveats: The number of TCRs above 1 in 1000 frequency did not change after DPC sensitization. A positive correlation with patch test score was found for PT1 expanded TCR counts.

The chain recombines TRBV19 with TRBJ1-2, with D unclear. This sequence originates from a woman aged 18-29 years with alopecia areata. Some clones in this sample may be carry-over from other donors' samples. The sample consisted of whole blood, taken in connection with sensitization to the hapten diphenylcyclopropenone (DPC). CDR3 protein: CASSIDLGPDYGYTF. As DNA, the CDR3 is TGTGCCAGTAGTATAGATCTAGGTCCGGACTATGGCTACACCTTC.